Shown below are 29 T cell receptor beta chains from a single sample sequenced in a study of blood T cell repertoires in COVID-19. Sequencing was performed with immunoSEQ multiplex PCR; in TCRdb, only in-frame clones are kept and a portion is missing. The data contain 150,000 or so clones, around 85% of them seen just once; the ten biggest clones take up more than 3%. Sequenced material: peripheral blood. Receptor source: a woman in her 70s with acute or convalescent COVID-19.

The rearrangement joins TRBV19 to TRBJ2-1; D is perhaps TRBD1 (7 bases). V lost 1 base to trimming and J lost 13 bases, with 14 bases between them. CDR3 length: 13 residues. CDR1 is LNHDA and CDR2 is SQIVND in the germline V gene (reference sequence). The chain's CDR3 is CASSIASGGFQFF. DNA of the CDR3: TGTGCCAGTAGTATAGCATCAGGGGGGTTCCAGTTCTTC. Together with reference TRBV19 and TRBJ2-1, the CDR3 gives the full variable domain: DGGITQSPKYLFRKEGQNVTLSCEQNLNHDAMYWYRQDPGQGLRLIYYSQIVNDFQKGDIAEGYSVSREKKESFPLTVTSAQKNPTAFYLCASSIASGGFQFFGPGTRLTVL.

V and J are TRBV4-1 and TRBJ1-2, with TRBD1 matching over 8 bases. Germline CDR1 reads MGHRA; CDR2 reads YSYEKL. V lost 1 base and J lost 7; bases outside the gene matches: 8. The CDR3 is 15 residues long. CDR3 loop: CASSQVSQGAPGYTF. CDR3 sequence (DNA): TGCGCCAGCAGCCAAGTGAGTCAGGGGGCGCCTGGCTACACCTTC.

The chain recombines TRBV5-1 with TRBJ2-2, with 13 bases matching TRBD2. V lost 7 bases, J lost 7 bases, and 7 bases stayed unmatched. This CDR3 has 15 amino acids. CDR1 and CDR2 from the germline V gene are SGHRS and YFSETQ. CDR3 amino acids: CASQGLAGTVGELFF. CDR3 bases: TGCGCCAGCCAGGGACTAGCGGGAACCGTCGGGGAGCTGTTTTTT.

The rearrangement uses TRBV19 and TRBJ2-1; TRBD1 matches at 7 bases. Losses at the gene ends were 6 bases for V and 0 bases for J; bases not matched to a gene: 2. The CDR3 is 14 residues long. Germline assignment: CDR1 LNHDA and CDR2 SQIVND (reference sequence). For the CDR3, the DNA is TGTGCCAGTAGCGGACAGGACTCCTACAATGAGCAGTTCTTC. This encodes CASSGQDSYNEQFF.

This chain joins TRBV27 and TRBJ2-7; D is unclear. The CDR3 extends over 15 amino acids. Germline assignment: CDR1 MNHEY and CDR2 SMNVEV (reference sequence). Trimming removed 4 bases at V and 6 bases at J, with 19 bases between. The CDR3 DNA is TGTGCCAGCAGTTCCCCATTTGGAGCACCGGGCGAGCAGTACTTC. Translation gives CASSSPFGAPGEQYF.

The chain joins TRBV4-3 to TRBJ2-7; D unclear. Germline V gene lookup returns CDR1 LGHNA and CDR2 YSLEER. The CDR3 has 15 residues. Trimming cost V 0 bases and J 2 bases, with 11 bases left between them. Written as DNA, the CDR3 is TGCGCCAGCAGCCAAGATCCCACGGGTACCTACGAGCAGTACTTC. It codes for CASSQDPTGTYEQYF.

The J gene is TRBJ2-1, the V gene TRBV5-1, with TRBD2 matching 8 bases. Germline V CDR1 and CDR2: SGHRS, YFSETQ. The CDR3 has 15 residues. Trimming took 4 bases from V and 0 from J; bases not matched to a gene: 3. As DNA, the CDR3 is TGCGCCAGCAGCGCAAGCGGGAGCTCCTACAATGAGCAGTTCTTC. Its protein product is CASSASGSSYNEQFF.

The chain carries TRBV7-3 and TRBJ2-1, with D perhaps TRBD2 (6 bases). V was cut by 5 bases and J by 4 bases, with 15 bases left in between. The germline gives CDR1 SGHTA, CDR2 FQGTGA. This CDR3 has 15 residues. The CDR3 reads CASSPGAGLYNEQFF. The CDR3 bases are TGTGCCAGCAGCCCCGGGGCGGGGCTATACAATGAGCAGTTCTTC.

The J gene is TRBJ2-2, the V gene TRBV11-3; D unresolved. Per germline, CDR1 SGHNT and CDR2 YENEEA. V shed 6 bases and J shed 7 bases, with 12 bases lying between them. The CDR3 covers 13 residues. In DNA, the CDR3 is TGTGCCAGCAGTGAGTCGCTGAGCGGGGAGCTGTTTTTT. Residues: CASSESLSGELFF.

The V gene is TRBV20-1, the J gene TRBJ1-2; D possibly corresponds to TRBD1 (6 bases). The V and J ends lost 3 bases and 7 bases respectively, with 30 bases between them. The CDR3 is 18 amino acids. Germline values: CDR1 DFQATT, CDR2 SNEGSKA (reference sequence). CDR3 nucleotides: TGCAGTGCTAGTTTCTTAGGGGGGGACACCGGAGGCCGCATTGGCTACACCTTC. Protein: CSASFLGGDTGGRIGYTF.

This clone is a singleton in its sample. This rearrangement joins TRBV21-1 to TRBJ2-2; the table assigns TRBD1, which was not confirmed against the DNA. TRBV21-1 is described as a pseudogene. The CDR3 covers 16 residues. This CDR3 reads CASSPTGTANTGELFF. The CDR3 DNA reads as TGTGCCAGCAGCCCAACCGGGACAGCGAACACCGGGGAGCTGTTTTTT.

The chain couples TRBV6-5 to TRBJ1-1; 7 bases are a match to TRBD1. Germline-derived CDR1 and CDR2 are MNHEY and SVGAGI. The V segment lost 0 bases and the J segment 3 bases; nucleotides outside the gene matches: 1. The CDR3 runs to 14 residues. In nucleotides, the CDR3 is TGTGCCAGCAGTTACTCGGGGACAGACACTGAAGCTTTCTTT. This gives the protein CASSYSGTDTEAFF.

The V and J genes are TRBV3-1 (or the pseudogene TRBV3-2) and TRBJ1-5; unclear D gene. This CDR3 has 14 amino acids. In germline, CDR1 is LGHDT, CDR2 YNNKEL (reference sequence). Trimming shortened V by 4 bases and J by 0 bases, and 7 bases separated the two germline ends. DNA for the CDR3: TGTGCCAGCAGCCCAGTGCATAGCAATCAGCCCCAGCATTTT. Its protein is CASSPVHSNQPQHF.

The rearrangement joins TRBV6-6 to TRBJ2-3; TRBD1 aligns across 7 bases. The V segment lost 5 bases and the J segment 2 bases; nucleotides outside the gene matches: 4. The CDR3 totals 14 residues. CDR1 and CDR2 (germline): MNHNY, SVGAGI (reference sequence). CDR3: CASSQDRLTDTQYF. The CDR3 bases are TGTGCCAGCAGTCAGGACAGGCTCACAGATACGCAGTATTTT.

The chain joins TRBV6-4 to TRBJ2-1; 9 bases agree with TRBD2. CDR3 length: 15 residues. Germline V gene sequence: CDR1 MRHNA, CDR2 SNTAGT. J gave up 11 bases and V 3 bases, and 11 bases lay outside the gene matches. The CDR3 DNA is TGTGCCAGCAGTGAAGCGGGGGGCAATGCGGGCAAGCAGTTCTTC. Translated, it gives CASSEAGGNAGKQFF.

This chain links TRBV30 with TRBJ1-1; no clear D. Germline CDR1 GTSNPN, CDR2 SVGIG (reference sequence). Trimming removed 1 base from V and 7 bases from J, with 10 bases in between. CDR3 length: 12 amino acids. The CDR3 spells CAWSGQYLEAFF. CDR3 DNA: TGTGCCTGGAGTGGGCAGTACCTTGAAGCTTTCTTT.

This clone occurred a few times. The J gene is TRBJ2-7, the V gene TRBV11-3, with D hard to call. The CDR3 sequence is 13 residues long. The germline V and J ends were trimmed by 3 bases and 2 bases, with 8 bases remaining between them. CDR1 is SGHNT, CDR2 YENEEA, per germline. The CDR3 DNA follows: TGTGCCAGCAGCTTGGCGGTTACCTACGAGCAGTACTTC. Protein: CASSLAVTYEQYF.

The chain uses TRBV19 and TRBJ2-2; D is undetermined. Germline V gene data show CDR1 as LNHDA and CDR2 as SQIVND (reference sequence). CDR3 length: 11 amino acids. The ends were cut back, 8 bases at V and 5 bases at J, with 6 bases in the middle. The CDR3 here is CASGETGELFF. CDR3 nucleotide sequence: TGTGCCAGTGGAGAGACCGGGGAGCTGTTTTTT.

The V and J genes are TRBV9 and TRBJ1-2; D not certain. Per germline, CDR1 SGDLS and CDR2 YYNGEE. V lost 1 base and J lost 8, with 12 bases in between. This CDR3 contains 13 residues. Here the CDR3 DNA reads TGTGCCAGCAGCGTATATGAGGGAAGGGGCTACACCTTC. It specifies CASSVYEGRGYTF.

The CDR3 loop reads CASSLGTAQQYF. The CDR3 coding sequence is TGTGCCAGCAGTTTAGGGACAGCGCAGCAGTACTTC. The chain carries TRBV28 and TRBJ2-7, with 7 positions matching TRBD1. Germline CDR1 MDHEN, CDR2 SYDVKM. The CDR3 sequence is 12 residues long. Trimming removed 2 bases from V and 8 bases from J; junction bases left unmatched: 3.

This chain joins TRBV5-1 and TRBJ1-1, with D unresolved. Germline V gives CDR1 SGHRS, CDR2 YFSETQ. The CDR3 sequence is 13 residues long. V lost 4 bases and J lost 1, with 8 bases in between. In DNA, the CDR3 is TGCGCCAGCAGCGAGGGCGGGAACACTGAAGCTTTCTTT. Translated: CASSEGGNTEAFF.

The chain uses TRBV4-3 and TRBJ1-1, with TRBD1 as a possible D gene (5 bases). The CDR3 is 15 residues long. Germline V gene data show CDR1 as LGHNA and CDR2 as YSLEER. The V end lost 0 bases, the J end lost 1 base, and 9 bases lay between the germline ends. The CDR3 DNA follows: TGCGCCAGCAGCCAAGAGGGAACAGGGAACACTGAAGCTTTCTTT. Translated, it gives CASSQEGTGNTEAFF.

The rearrangement links TRBV6-2 or TRBV6-3 to TRBJ1-2; no definite D call. The CDR3 is 14 amino acids. Germline CDR1 reads MNHEY; CDR2 reads SVGEGT. V was trimmed by 4 bases and J by 4 bases, leaving 13 bases between them. In nucleotides, the CDR3 is TGTGCCAGCAGTTCAGGACCGGGGATCTATGGCTACACCTTC. The encoded protein is CASSSGPGIYGYTF.

The V call is TRBV28, the J call TRBJ2-1; 12 nucleotides line up with TRBD2. V gave up 2 bases and J gave up 7 bases; unmatched junction bases: 0. This CDR3 region has 14 residues. Germline CDR1 is MDHEN and CDR2 is SYDVKM. The CDR3 spells CASSLTSGRNEQFF. The CDR3 coding sequence is TGTGCCAGCAGTTTAACTAGCGGGAGGAATGAGCAGTTCTTC.

This chain connects TRBV6-1 to TRBJ1-3; D is unclear. The CDR3 covers 15 residues. The germline V and J ends were trimmed by 2 bases and 0 bases, with 8 bases remaining between them. Germline CDR1 MNHNS, CDR2 SASEGT. This chain's CDR3 is CASSESFGSGNTIYF. CDR3 in DNA: TGTGCCAGCAGTGAAAGTTTCGGCTCTGGAAACACCATATATTTT.

This rearrangement joins TRBV18 to TRBJ2-2; D is unclear. The CDR3 is 14 amino acids. The V gene lost 3 bases and the J gene lost 4 bases, with 9 bases spanning the gap. Per the germline V gene, CDR1 is KGHSH and CDR2 is LQKENI. CDR3 sequence reads: CASSPLTRTGELFF. CDR3 DNA: TGTGCCAGCTCACCCCTGACACGCACCGGGGAGCTGTTTTTT.

The V and J genes are TRBV19 and TRBJ1-2, with TRBD1 matching over 9 bases. The length of the CDR3 is 15 residues. V lost 4 bases to trimming and J lost 7 bases; unmatched junction nucleotides: 10. Germline V gene data show CDR1 as LNHDA and CDR2 as SQIVND (reference sequence). The CDR3 coding sequence is TGTGCCAGTAGTAACTCCGGGGACAGGGCTTCTGGCTACACCTTC. Protein sequence: CASSNSGDRASGYTF.

This chain joins TRBV9 and TRBJ2-1, with TRBD2 matching 8 bases. The V gene end was trimmed by 4 bases and the J gene end by 9 bases; junction bases not matched to a gene: 12. CDR3 size: 15 residues. Germline V gives CDR1 SGDLS, CDR2 YYNGEE. CDR3 sequence reads: CASSLGGAGVGEQFF. CDR3 in DNA: TGTGCCAGCAGCCTCGGGGGAGCGGGAGTGGGTGAGCAGTTCTTC.

The chain couples TRBV15 to TRBJ2-1, with D possibly TRBD1 on 6 matching bases. V was trimmed by 5 bases and J by 0 bases, leaving 14 bases between them. This CDR3 is built from 16 residues. CDR1 LNHNV and CDR2 YYDKDF come from the germline V gene (reference sequence). CDR3 loop: CATSRRGGISYNEQFF. CDR3 DNA sequence: TGTGCCACCAGCCGGAGAGGGGGAATCTCCTACAATGAGCAGTTCTTC.